The 9 T cell receptor beta chains below all came from one sample that was sequenced in a study of pediatric ulcerative colitis. Generated by immunoSEQ multiplex PCR, the TCRdb table keeps only in-frame clones and is missing some. The table records around 64,000 clones, 77% of them present only once. The specimen was blood. These receptors originate from a boy aged 5-17 years with moderate ulcerative colitis.

The chain carries TRBV7-9 and TRBJ1-4; D call uncertain. Per germline, CDR1 SEHNR and CDR2 FQNEAQ (reference sequence). The germline V and J ends were trimmed by 3 bases and 4 bases, with 9 bases remaining between them. The CDR3 spans 14 residues. The CDR3 DNA reads TGTGCCAGCAGCTTGGGCCAGAATAATGAAAAACTGTTTTTT. Its protein is CASSLGQNNEKLFF.

This clone has a handful of counts. The chain carries TRBV4-1 and TRBJ1-2, with 7 positions matching TRBD1. The CDR3 sequence is 14 residues long. V lost 1 base and J lost 4; bases outside the gene matches: 3. Germline lookup yields CDR1 MGHRA and CDR2 YSYEKL. CDR3 coding DNA: TGCGCCAGCAGCCAAGGCCAGGGGGGCTATGGCTACACCTTC. It is translated as CASSQGQGGYGYTF.

V is TRBV21-1 and J is TRBJ2-7; the table calls TRBD1, which could not be checked here. TRBV21-1 is a pseudogene. This CDR3 has 17 amino acids. CDR3 DNA: TGTGCCAGCAGCAAAGTGGCCCCGGGACAGGGCTTGTACGAGCAGTACTTC. Amino acids: CASSKVAPGQGLYEQYF.

The chain employs TRBV4-1 and TRBJ2-5; D is unresolved. The CDR3 loop spans 15 amino acids. V lost 1 base to trimming and J lost 5 bases, with 14 bases between them. Germline V CDR1 and CDR2: MGHRA, YSYEKL. CDR3 nucleotide sequence: TGCGCCAGCAGCCAAGGACACCTAGGGCGGGAGACCCAGTACTTC. It translates to CASSQGHLGRETQYF.

This chain connects TRBV23-1 to TRBJ2-7; TRBD1 aligns across 9 bases. TRBV23-1 is treated as an ORF (open reading frame) with a function not yet certain. With 4 bases clipped from V and 2 bases from J, the junction kept 3 bases outside the gene matches. The CDR3 is 14 residues long. CDR3 in DNA: TGCGCCAGCAGTCCGGACAGGGGAGCCTACGAGCAGTACTTC. As protein: CASSPDRGAYEQYF.

The CDR3 here is CASSVGRGAGEQYF. DNA for the CDR3: TGTGCCAGCAGTGTCGGACGGGGGGCCGGGGAGCAGTACTTC. The chain combines TRBV25-1 with TRBJ2-7, with TRBD2 as a possible D gene (7 bases). The CDR3 covers 14 residues. CDR1 MGHDK and CDR2 SYGVNS come from the germline V gene. V lost 4 bases to trimming and J lost 7 bases, with 17 bases between them.

V gene TRBV14 combines with J gene TRBJ2-5; TRBD2 is a possible D gene (6 bases). The CDR3 extends over 14 amino acids. Germline values: CDR1 SGHDN, CDR2 FVKESK. V dropped 7 bases and J dropped 9 bases, with 21 bases sitting between them. The CDR3 sequence: CASIRLEIRLAQYF. The CDR3 DNA is TGTGCCAGCATCCGACTAGAGATAAGGTTGGCCCAGTACTTC.

V gene TRBV27 combines with J gene TRBJ2-3, with D uncertain. Between the trimmed V and J ends, which lost 2 bases and 5 bases, there was a span of 14 bases. The CDR3 has 15 residues. Looked up from germline, CDR1 is MNHEY and CDR2 is SMNVEV (reference sequence). DNA for the CDR3: TGTGCCAGCAGTTTAACTTTCCAGGATCGAGATACGCAGTATTTT. Translating it yields CASSLTFQDRDTQYF.

This rearrangement joins TRBV7-2 to TRBJ1-5, with D unclear. The length of the CDR3 is 15 residues. The ends were cut back, 1 base at V and 3 bases at J, with 10 bases in the middle. Germline CDR1 SGHTA, CDR2 FQGNSA. The chain's CDR3 is CASSLGSGSNQPQHF. CDR3 DNA sequence: TGTGCCAGCAGCTTAGGGAGTGGTTCCAATCAGCCCCAGCATTTT.